This TCR beta chain appears in the sequencing data of a study of shared clonotypes between healthy human individuals. V lost 0 bases and J 7 bases, leaving 10 bases between the germline ends. The CDR3 has 13 residues. CDR1 and CDR2 from the germline V gene are SGHRS and YFSETQ. Donors, without exception, were Caucasian adults residing in Nashville, Tennessee. Naive CD45RA+ and memory CD45RA-negative subsets were split from CD4+ cells. Libraries were prepared by immunoSEQ multiplex PCR; TCRdb keeps only in-frame clonotypes and omits some of them. The sample has under 2,500,000 clones, around 95% seen once.

The rearrangement links TRBV5-1 to TRBJ1-2; no firm D call. The sequencing sample was made of naive CD4+ T cells sorted from blood. The subset denotes: CD45RA+ positively selected. This TCR derives from a young man in good health. CDR3 residues: CASSLAGERGYTF. CDR3 DNA sequence: TGCGCCAGCAGCTTGGCCGGGGAGCGTGGCTACACCTTC.